This TCR beta chain stems from a study of Tregs in tolerant kidney transplant recipients. With regard to this clone: Read coverage stops 3 residues before the CDR3 terminus; the germline J gene supplies the remainder.

Generated by immunoSEQ multiplex PCR, the TCRdb table keeps only in-frame clones and is missing some. In all, the sample yields some 31,000 clones. The CDR3 contains 14 residues. Trimming removed 2 bases from V and 6 bases from J, with 12 bases in between. Germline V CDR1 and CDR2: SGHRS, YFSETQ. This material consisted of CD8+ T cells from blood, taken before the transplant. This clonotype was obtained from a human donor who received a combined kidney and bone marrow transplant. The chain combines TRBV5-1 with TRBJ2-1, with D possibly being TRBD2 (5 bases). The CDR3 bases that were read are TGCGCCAGCAGCTTTTCGGGGTGGATCAATGAG. The encoded protein is CASSFSGWINE. The full CDR3 is CASSFSGWINEQFF.